This TCR beta chain stems from a study of pediatric ulcerative colitis (dated by TCRdb to the late 2010s). Regarding the research as a whole: Of the ulcerative colitis patients, about 7 had pancolitis and two had left-sided colitis, and histology in every patient was consistent with ulcerative colitis. The Pediatric Ulcerative Colitis Activity Index classified a couple of patients as having mild disease, several as having moderate disease and three as having acute severe colitis. From nine newly diagnosed, treatment-naive pediatric ulcerative colitis patients and a few non-IBD control children, paired blood and rectal samples were collected.

V loses 6 bases of germline sequence and J loses 1 base, and the interval between the two ends is 15 bases. Counted from cysteine to phenylalanine, this CDR3 has 15 amino acids. The CDR3 DNA has 45 bases and is translated from base 1. The germline V gene sets CDR1 to SNHLY and CDR2 to FYNNEI. No immunosuppressive medication had been given to the ulcerative colitis patients before the diagnostic colonoscopy. Blood was sampled at the time of the colonoscopy. The Wizard kit (Promega) was used to extract genomic DNA from both blood and intestinal samples. Rearranged CDR3 beta regions were amplified from genomic DNA with multiplex V and J primers using the immunoSEQ TRB Survey service. To keep sequencing depth the same across samples, survey-level depth of up to 500,000 reads per sample was applied. The libraries were purified and pooled, then sequenced using Illumina technology. The authors processed their data as follows. immunoSEQ online tools were used for productive clonality, sample overlap, pairwise scatters, CDR3 beta length, V/D/J gene usage and productiveness. Calculated diversity was defined as the number of unique rearrangements divided by total templates, multiplied by 100, and Shannon and Simpson indices were computed as well. Z-score normalized data were analyzed by principal component analysis with the R prcomp function and the ggbiplot package. Morisita's index was used to measure clonal overlap between blood and rectum within each subject. Not all clones reach the TCRdb copy of this immuneACCESS table, which keeps in-frame sequences only. Checked studies attribute under half of the gap to unresolved V genes and leave the rest unexplained. Clonal size and the V and J genes are those of that table, whereas D and trimming came from the DNA. The sample table records about 36,000 clones; less than 90% of these occur just once. Of the sample, more than 20% falls within the top ten clones.

On the study overall, not on this receptor specifically: Features of the rectal repertoire distinguished controls, mild-moderate colitis patients and acute severe colitis patients, and in acute severe colitis rectal diversity was lower because of clonal expansions. The healthy control group was small, with only a few individuals. Because repertoires came from total lymphocyte DNA, patterns in rare subsets such as regulatory T cells may not be reflected. Significantly higher autologous blood-rectal clonal overlap was found in ulcerative colitis patients than in controls, which suggested increased T cell trafficking to inflamed tissue. For technical reasons, blood samples from two patients gave substantially fewer templates, and these samples were excluded from the blood-rectal overlap analysis. A couple of rectal CDR3 clonotypes turned up in every ulcerative colitis patient but in none of the controls.

On this clone itself: There is no known antigen for this receptor. Within one base of it there is no much larger clone, and no base qualities were kept.

The chain employs TRBV2 and TRBJ1-1, with TRBD1 perhaps the D gene, on 5 matching bases. The sequenced sample was blood. This TCR was sampled from a girl aged 10-17 years with moderate ulcerative colitis. The CDR3 loop reads CASRFGANGNTEAFF. In nucleotide form, the sequence is TGTGCCAGCAGGTTTGGGGCTAATGGGAACACTGAAGCTTTCTTT.